A single sample is the source of the 7 T cell receptor beta chains below, sequenced in a study of shared clonotypes between healthy human individuals. Here immunoSEQ multiplex PCR was the method, and the copy in TCRdb shows in-frame clones only, minus some. In the table there are over a million clones, 95% to 97% of which are singletons. Sequencing input: naive CD4+ T cells sorted from blood. Subset denoted: CD45RA+ positively selected. These receptors originate from a man younger than 45 in good health.

This clone was recorded once. The rearrangement links TRBV6-1 to TRBJ2-7; D not resolved. Germline V gene data show CDR1 as MNHNS and CDR2 as SASEGT. V gave up 2 bases and J gave up 3 bases, with 14 bases separating them. The CDR3 is 15 amino acids. CDR3 sequence (DNA): TGTGCCAGCAGTGAAATTTTGGGCAGAGACTACGAGCAGTACTTC. As protein: CASSEILGRDYEQYF.

The V gene is TRBV28, the J gene TRBJ2-7; D might be TRBD1 (5 bases). This CDR3 region has 15 residues. V gave up 4 bases and J gave up 3 bases, with 16 bases separating them. The germline V gene encodes CDR1 MDHEN and CDR2 SYDVKM. CDR3 sequence (DNA): TGTGCCAGCAGTTCGACAATGGTAAGGGGCTACGAGCAGTACTTC. Its translation: CASSSTMVRGYEQYF. Full variable domain (missing parts from reference TRBV28 and TRBJ2-7): DVKVTQSSRYLVKRTGEKVFLECVQDMDHENMFWYRQDPGLGLRLIYFSYDVKMKEKGDIPEGYSVSREKKERFSLILESASTNQTSMYLCASSSTMVRGYEQYFGPGTRLTVT.

The rearrangement joins TRBV28 to TRBJ2-6; D possibly corresponds to TRBD2 (5 bases). The CDR3 runs 15 residues. V lost 4 bases and J lost 1, with 8 bases in between. From germline, CDR1 is MDHEN and CDR2 SYDVKM. CDR3: CASSYGVSGANVLTF. The CDR3 DNA is TGTGCCAGCAGTTACGGGGTTTCTGGGGCCAACGTCCTGACTTTC.

This rearrangement joins TRBV11-2 to TRBJ2-7; weak D call: TRBD2 (6 bases). Trimming removed 7 bases from V and 1 base from J, with 14 bases in between. Germline values: CDR1 SGHAT, CDR2 FQNNGV. CDR3 length: 14 residues. Here the CDR3 DNA reads TGTGCCAGCACCAAAAACGGGGGTTCCTACGAGCAGTACTTC. It encodes CASTKNGGSYEQYF.

The chain has TRBV5-4 and TRBJ2-7, with 8 positions matching TRBD1. CDR3 size: 14 residues. Germline V lookup: CDR1 SGHNT, CDR2 YYREEE (reference sequence). Trimming at V came to 2 bases and at J to 3 bases, leaving 4 bases not matched to a gene. For the CDR3, the DNA is TGTGCCAGCAGCTTCAGGGGGCTAGACTACGAGCAGTACTTC. This codes for CASSFRGLDYEQYF.

The V call is TRBV6-1, the J call TRBJ1-5; D is uncertain. Germline V lookup: CDR1 MNHNS, CDR2 SASEGT. Trimming pared 7 bases from V and 0 bases from J, leaving 10 bases between. This CDR3 has 14 residues. The DNA for the CDR3 is TGTGCCAGCATCGCTGAGAATAGCAATCAGCCCCAGCATTTT. Its protein is CASIAENSNQPQHF.

The rearrangement links TRBV9 to TRBJ2-5, with D unresolved. The V end lost 0 bases, the J end lost 2 bases, and 5 bases lay between the germline ends. CDR1 and CDR2 from the germline V gene are SGDLS and YYNGEE. CDR3 length equals 13 residues. This CDR3 is CASSVGRQETQYF. In DNA, the CDR3 is TGTGCCAGCAGCGTAGGCAGACAAGAGACCCAGTACTTC.